A single T cell receptor beta chain is shown here with its context. Its cognate antigen is unknown. These data originate in a study of beta chain features in type 1 diabetes. At the level of the study: What patients shared with healthy donors was a similar profile of age, gender and cell yields. Study-wide results and caveats: Short templates might get an advantage during PCR, and this would be equal in patients and controls.

Averaging approximately 110 mL, one heparinised blood draw came from each individual donor. The investigators reverse transcribed all of the isolated RNA, so they sequenced expressed TCRB transcripts. An average of roughly 4 million reads was obtained for naive, central memory and regulatory T cell samples. Clones were read by immunoSEQ multiplex PCR, and TCRdb kept only the in-frame ones, dropping some. The repertoire includes over 300,000 clones, 7.5% to 9% of them detected once, and around 0.45% sits in the top ten. The CDR3 spans 14 residues. Germline V gives CDR1 SGHAT, CDR2 FQNNGV. The V end lost 7 bases, the J end lost 8 bases, and 17 bases lay between the germline ends.

The source material was central memory CD4+ T cells from blood. The rearrangement links TRBV11-2 to TRBJ2-2; D may correspond to TRBD1 or TRBD2 (6 bases each). The sequence was collected from a young woman in good health. CDR3 region: CASTALRGTGELFF. The CDR3 region has the DNA TGTGCCAGCACCGCCCTCCGGGGGACAGGGGAGCTGTTTTTT.